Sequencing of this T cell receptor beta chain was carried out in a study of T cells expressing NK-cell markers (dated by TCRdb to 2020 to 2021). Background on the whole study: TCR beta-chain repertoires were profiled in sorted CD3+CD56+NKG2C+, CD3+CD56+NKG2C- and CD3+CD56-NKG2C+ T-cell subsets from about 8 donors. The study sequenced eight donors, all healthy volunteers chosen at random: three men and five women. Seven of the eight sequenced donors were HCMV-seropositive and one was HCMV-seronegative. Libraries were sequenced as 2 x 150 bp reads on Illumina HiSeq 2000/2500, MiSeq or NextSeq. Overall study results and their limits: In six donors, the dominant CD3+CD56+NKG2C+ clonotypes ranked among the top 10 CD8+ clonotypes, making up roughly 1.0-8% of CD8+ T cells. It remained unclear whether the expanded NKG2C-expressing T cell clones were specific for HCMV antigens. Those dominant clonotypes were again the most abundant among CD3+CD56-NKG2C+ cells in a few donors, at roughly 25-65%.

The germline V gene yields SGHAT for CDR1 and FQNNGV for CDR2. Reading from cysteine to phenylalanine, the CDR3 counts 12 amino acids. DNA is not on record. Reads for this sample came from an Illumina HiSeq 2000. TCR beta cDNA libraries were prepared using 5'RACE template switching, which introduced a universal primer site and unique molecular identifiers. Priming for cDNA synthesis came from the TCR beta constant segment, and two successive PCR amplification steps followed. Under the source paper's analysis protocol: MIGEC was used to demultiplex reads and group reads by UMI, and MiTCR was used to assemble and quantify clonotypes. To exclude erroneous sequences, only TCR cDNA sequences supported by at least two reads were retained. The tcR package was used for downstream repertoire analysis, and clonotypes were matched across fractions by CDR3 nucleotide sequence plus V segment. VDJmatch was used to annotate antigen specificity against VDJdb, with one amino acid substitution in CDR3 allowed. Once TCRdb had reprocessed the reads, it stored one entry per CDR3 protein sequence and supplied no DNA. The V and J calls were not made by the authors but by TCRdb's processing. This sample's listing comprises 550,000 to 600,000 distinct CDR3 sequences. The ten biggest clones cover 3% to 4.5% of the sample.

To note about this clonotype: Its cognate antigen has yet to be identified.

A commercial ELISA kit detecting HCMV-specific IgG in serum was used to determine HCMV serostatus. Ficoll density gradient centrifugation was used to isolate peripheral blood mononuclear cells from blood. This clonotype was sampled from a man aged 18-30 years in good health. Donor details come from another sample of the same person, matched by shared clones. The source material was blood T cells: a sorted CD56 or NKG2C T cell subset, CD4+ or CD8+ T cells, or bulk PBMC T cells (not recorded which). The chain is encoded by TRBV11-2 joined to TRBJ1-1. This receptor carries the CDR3 CASIEPGLEAFF.